This T cell receptor beta chain was found in a study of PD-1 blockade in classical Hodgkin lymphoma. Study-wide results and limits: Reasons behind the repertoire differences stay unclear, perhaps disease activity or earlier therapy.

Repertoires were generated with immunoSEQ multiplex PCR, while TCRdb's copy carries only in-frame clones and drops some. The table records under 60,000 clones, approximately 86% of them present only once. V was shortened by 3 bases and J by 7 bases, with 13 bases between the two germline ends. Germline CDR1 MNHNY, CDR2 SVGAGI (reference sequence). The CDR3 totals 14 residues. Time point reported: cycle 4 day 1 (C4D1), after around six weeks of nivolumab. Each of the patients experienced relapse following autologous stem cell transplantation, and their brentuximab vedotin exposure differed. Concerning this clone itself: Its antigen is unidentified.

Sequences were derived from peripheral blood mononuclear cells (PBMCs), sampled before the fourth cycle of nivolumab. The clonotype originates from a human donor with classical Hodgkin lymphoma. The genes are TRBV6-6 and TRBJ1-5; the D is unclear. CDR3 bases: TGTGCCAGCAGTTATCCTGACCTGGGGCAGCCCCAGCATTTT. Encoded protein: CASSYPDLGQPQHF.